This T cell receptor beta chain was obtained from a study of control samples from healthy donors and cancer patients. Trimming stripped 7 bases from V and 1 base from J, with 10 bases between. The CDR3 is made up of 14 amino acids. Germline CDR1 reads SGHTA; CDR2 reads FQGNSA. TCRdb's copy holds only in-frame clones and misses some; the assay was immunoSEQ multiplex PCR. Counted here are about 28,000 clones, roughly nine tenths occurring once; the ten biggest clones make up about 12%. Source material: PBMCs. The chain has TRBV7-2 and TRBJ2-2, with D possibly TRBD1 on 6 matching bases. This clonotype was obtained from a middle-aged man with lung cancer. Here the CDR3 reads CASTGQMNTGELFF. The DNA for the CDR3 is TGTGCCAGCACAGGACAGATGAACACCGGGGAGCTGTTTTTT.